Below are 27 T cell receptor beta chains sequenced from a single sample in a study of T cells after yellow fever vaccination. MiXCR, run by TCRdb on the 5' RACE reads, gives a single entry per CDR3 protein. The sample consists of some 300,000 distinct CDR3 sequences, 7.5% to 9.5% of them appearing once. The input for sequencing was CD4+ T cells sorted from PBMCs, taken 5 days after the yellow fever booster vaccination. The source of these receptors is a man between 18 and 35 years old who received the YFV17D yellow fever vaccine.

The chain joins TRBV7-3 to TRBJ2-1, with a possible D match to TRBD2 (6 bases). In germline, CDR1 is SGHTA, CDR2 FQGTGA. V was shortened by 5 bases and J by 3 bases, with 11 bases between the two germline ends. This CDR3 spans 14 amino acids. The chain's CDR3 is CASSPHSGYNEQFF. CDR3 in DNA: TGTGCCAGCAGCCCCCATAGCGGCTACAATGAGCAGTTCTTC. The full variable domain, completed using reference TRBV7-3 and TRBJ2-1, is GAGVSQTPSNKVTEKGKYVELRCDPISGHTALYWYRQSLGQGPEFLIYFQGTGAADDSGLPNDRFFAVRPEGSVSTLKIQRTERGDSAVYLCASSPHSGYNEQFFGPGTRLTVL.

The CDR3 coding sequence is TGCAGTGCTAGAGACAGGTCAGCCGGGGAGCTGTTTTTT. Amino acids: CSARDRSAGELFF. The chain recombines TRBV20-1 with TRBJ2-2; D is unresolved. With 0 bases removed from V and 6 bases from J, the gap between germline ends came to 8 bases. The CDR3 is 13 residues long. The germline V gene has CDR1 DFQATT and CDR2 SNEGSKA (reference sequence).

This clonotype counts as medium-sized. For the CDR3, the DNA is TGTGCCAGCAGCGTACAAACAGGGACCGAAGCTTTCTTT. This gives the protein CASSVQTGTEAFF. The chain has TRBV7-6 and TRBJ1-1, with a possible D match to TRBD1 (6 bases). The CDR3 covers 13 residues. Trimming took off 5 bases at V and 8 bases at J, with 15 bases between the two ends. The germline gives CDR1 SGHVS, CDR2 FNYEAQ.

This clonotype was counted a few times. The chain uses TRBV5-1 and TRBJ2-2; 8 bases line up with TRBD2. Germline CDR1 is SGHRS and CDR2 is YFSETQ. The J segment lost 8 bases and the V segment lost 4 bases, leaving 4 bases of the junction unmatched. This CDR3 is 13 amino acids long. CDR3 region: CASSATSGGELFF. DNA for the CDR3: TGCGCCAGCAGCGCTACTAGCGGAGGGGAGCTGTTTTTT.

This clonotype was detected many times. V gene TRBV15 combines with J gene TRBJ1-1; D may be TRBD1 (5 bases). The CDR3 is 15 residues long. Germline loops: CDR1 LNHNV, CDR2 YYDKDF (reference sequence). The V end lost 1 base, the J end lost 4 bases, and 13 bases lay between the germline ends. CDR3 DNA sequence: TGTGCCACCAGCAGAGCGACCGGGGCTTCCACTGAAGCTTTCTTT. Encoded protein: CATSRATGASTEAFF.

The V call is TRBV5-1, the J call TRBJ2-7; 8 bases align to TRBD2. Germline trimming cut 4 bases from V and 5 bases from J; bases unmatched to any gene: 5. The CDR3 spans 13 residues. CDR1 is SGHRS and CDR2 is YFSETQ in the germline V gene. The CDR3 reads CASSESGGHEQYF. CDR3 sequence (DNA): TGCGCCAGCAGCGAGAGCGGGGGCCACGAGCAGTACTTC. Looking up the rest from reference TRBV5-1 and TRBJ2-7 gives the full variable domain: KAGVTQTPRYLIKTRGQQVTLSCSPISGHRSVSWYQQTPGQGLQFLFEYFSETQRNKGNFPGRFSGRQFSNSRSEMNVSTLELGDSALYLCASSESGGHEQYFGPGTRLTVT.

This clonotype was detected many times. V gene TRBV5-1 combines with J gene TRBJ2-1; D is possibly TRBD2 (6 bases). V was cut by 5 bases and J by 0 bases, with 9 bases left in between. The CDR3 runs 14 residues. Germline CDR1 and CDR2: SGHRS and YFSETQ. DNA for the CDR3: TGCGCCAGCAGGGGGGGTAGCTCCTACAATGAGCAGTTCTTC. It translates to CASRGGSSYNEQFF. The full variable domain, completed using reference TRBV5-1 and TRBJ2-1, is KAGVTQTPRYLIKTRGQQVTLSCSPISGHRSVSWYQQTPGQGLQFLFEYFSETQRNKGNFPGRFSGRQFSNSRSEMNVSTLELGDSALYLCASRGGSSYNEQFFGPGTRLTVL.

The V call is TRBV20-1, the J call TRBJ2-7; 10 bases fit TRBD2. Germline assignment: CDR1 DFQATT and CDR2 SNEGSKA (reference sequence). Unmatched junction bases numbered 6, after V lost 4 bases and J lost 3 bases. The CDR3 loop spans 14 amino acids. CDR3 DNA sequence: TGCAGTGCTACAGGACTAGCGGACAACTACGAGCAGTACTTC. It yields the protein CSATGLADNYEQYF.

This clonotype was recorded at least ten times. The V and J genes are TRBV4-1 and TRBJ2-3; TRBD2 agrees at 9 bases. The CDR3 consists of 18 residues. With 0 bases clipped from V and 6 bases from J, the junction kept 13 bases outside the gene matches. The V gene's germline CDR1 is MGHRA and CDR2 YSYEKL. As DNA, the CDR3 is TGCGCCAGCAGCCAAGATCCCCGAGAGCGGGGGGCCGTGGATACGCAGTATTTT. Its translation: CASSQDPRERGAVDTQYF.

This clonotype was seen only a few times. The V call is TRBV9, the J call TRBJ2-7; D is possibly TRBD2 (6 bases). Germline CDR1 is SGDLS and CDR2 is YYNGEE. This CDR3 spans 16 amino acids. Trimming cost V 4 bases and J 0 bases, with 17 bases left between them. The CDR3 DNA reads TGTGCCAGCAGCCCGCGGGGTTCCCATTCCTCCTACGAGCAGTACTTC. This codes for CASSPRGSHSSYEQYF.

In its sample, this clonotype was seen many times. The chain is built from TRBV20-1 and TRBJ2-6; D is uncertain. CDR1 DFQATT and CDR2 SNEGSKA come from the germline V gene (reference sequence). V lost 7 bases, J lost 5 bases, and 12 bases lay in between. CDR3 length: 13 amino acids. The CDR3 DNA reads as TGCAGTGTGACGGACGCCCGGGCCAACGTCCTGACTTTC. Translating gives CSVTDARANVLTF.

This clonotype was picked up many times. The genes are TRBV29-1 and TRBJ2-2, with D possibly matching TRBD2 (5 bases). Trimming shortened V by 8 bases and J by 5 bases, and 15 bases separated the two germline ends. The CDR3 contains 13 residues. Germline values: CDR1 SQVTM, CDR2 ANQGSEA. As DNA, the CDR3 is TGCAGCATGTTCACTAGTGTTACCGGGGAGCTGTTTTTT. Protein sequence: CSMFTSVTGELFF.

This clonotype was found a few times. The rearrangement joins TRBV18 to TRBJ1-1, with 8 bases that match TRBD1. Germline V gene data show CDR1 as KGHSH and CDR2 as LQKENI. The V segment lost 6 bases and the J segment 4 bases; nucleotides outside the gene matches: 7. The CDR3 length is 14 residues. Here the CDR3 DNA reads TGTGCCAGCTCTTCCAGGGGGCAGAGCACTGAAGCTTTCTTT. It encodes CASSSRGQSTEAFF.

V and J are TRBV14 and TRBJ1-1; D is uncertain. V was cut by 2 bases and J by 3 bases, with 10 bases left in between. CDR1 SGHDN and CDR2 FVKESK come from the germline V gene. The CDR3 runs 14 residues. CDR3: CASSQQHGYTEAFF. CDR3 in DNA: TGTGCCAGCAGCCAACAGCACGGCTACACTGAAGCTTTCTTT.

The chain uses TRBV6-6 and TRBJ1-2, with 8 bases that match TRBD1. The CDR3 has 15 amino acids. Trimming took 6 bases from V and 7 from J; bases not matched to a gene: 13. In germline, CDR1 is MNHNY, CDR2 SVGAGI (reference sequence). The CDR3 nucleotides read TGTGCCAGCAGCGCCGCTGGACAGGGAACACCTGGCTACACCTTC. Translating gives CASSAAGQGTPGYTF.

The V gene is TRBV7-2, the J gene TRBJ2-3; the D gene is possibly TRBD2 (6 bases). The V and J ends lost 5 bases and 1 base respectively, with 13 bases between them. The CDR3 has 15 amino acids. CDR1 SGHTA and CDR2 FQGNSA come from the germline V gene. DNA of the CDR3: TGTGCCAGCAGCCTTAGACTAGAAGGCACAGATACGCAGTATTTT. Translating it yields CASSLRLEGTDTQYF. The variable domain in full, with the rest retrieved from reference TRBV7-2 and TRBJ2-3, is GAGVSQSPSNKVTEKGKDVELRCDPISGHTALYWYRQSLGQGLEFLIYFQGNSAPDKSGLPSDRFSAERTGGSVSTLTIQRTQQEDSAVYLCASSLRLEGTDTQYFGPGTRLTVL.

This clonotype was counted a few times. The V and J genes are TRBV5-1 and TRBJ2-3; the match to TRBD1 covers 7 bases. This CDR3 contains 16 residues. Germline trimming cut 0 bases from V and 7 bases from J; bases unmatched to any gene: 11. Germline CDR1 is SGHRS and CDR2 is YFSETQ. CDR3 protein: CASSLVPGGPDNTQYF. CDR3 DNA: TGCGCCAGCAGCTTGGTCCCAGGGGGTCCTGATAATACGCAGTATTTT. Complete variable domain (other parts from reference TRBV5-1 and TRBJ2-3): KAGVTQTPRYLIKTRGQQVTLSCSPISGHRSVSWYQQTPGQGLQFLFEYFSETQRNKGNFPGRFSGRQFSNSRSEMNVSTLELGDSALYLCASSLVPGGPDNTQYFGPGTRLTVL.

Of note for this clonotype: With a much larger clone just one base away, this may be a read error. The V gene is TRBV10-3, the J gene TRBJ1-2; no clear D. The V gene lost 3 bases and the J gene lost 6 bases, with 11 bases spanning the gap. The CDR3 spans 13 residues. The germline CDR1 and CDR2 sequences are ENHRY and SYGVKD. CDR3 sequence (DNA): TGTGCCATCAGTGATCAGTGTTCAAATGGCTACACCTTC. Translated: CAISDQCSNGYTF.

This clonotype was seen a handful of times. The CDR3 DNA reads as TGTGCCAGCAGCTTAGCGTCAGGGTTGATCATCTATGGCTACACCTTC. Translating gives CASSLASGLIIYGYTF. The chain joins TRBV7-8 to TRBJ1-2, with D maybe TRBD1 (5 bases). Germline V gives CDR1 SGHVS, CDR2 FQNEAQ. The CDR3 contains 16 residues. The ends were cut back, 0 bases at V and 4 bases at J, with 15 bases in the middle.

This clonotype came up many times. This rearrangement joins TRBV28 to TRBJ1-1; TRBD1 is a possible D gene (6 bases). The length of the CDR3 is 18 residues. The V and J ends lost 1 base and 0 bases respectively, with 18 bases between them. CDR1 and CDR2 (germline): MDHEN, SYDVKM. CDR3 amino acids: CASSLLNLRDIVNTEAFF. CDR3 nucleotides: TGTGCCAGCAGTTTATTAAATCTTCGGGACATTGTGAACACTGAAGCTTTCTTT.

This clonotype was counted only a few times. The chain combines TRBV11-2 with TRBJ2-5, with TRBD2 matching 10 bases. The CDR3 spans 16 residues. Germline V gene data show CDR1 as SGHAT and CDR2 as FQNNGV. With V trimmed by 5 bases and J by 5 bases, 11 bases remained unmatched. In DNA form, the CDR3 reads TGTGCCAGCAGCCCCCACCTAGCGGGGGCTGGGGAGACCCAGTACTTC. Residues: CASSPHLAGAGETQYF.

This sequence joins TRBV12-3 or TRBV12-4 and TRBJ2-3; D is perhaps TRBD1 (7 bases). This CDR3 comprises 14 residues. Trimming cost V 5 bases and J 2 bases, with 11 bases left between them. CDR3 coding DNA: TGTGCCAGCAGTCCCAGGGGGGTCACAGATACGCAGTATTTT. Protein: CASSPRGVTDTQYF.

The CDR3 nucleotides read TGTGCCAGCAGTTCCCGCCTTGCGGGGGCCTTACCAGATACGCAGTATTTT. Its protein product is CASSSRLAGALPDTQYF. This sequence joins TRBV6-2 or TRBV6-3 and TRBJ2-3, with D maybe TRBD2 (7 bases). The CDR3 loop spans 17 amino acids. The ends were cut back, 4 bases at V and 4 bases at J, with 21 bases in the middle. Per germline, CDR1 MNHEY and CDR2 SVGEGT.

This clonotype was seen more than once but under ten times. In nucleotides, the CDR3 is TGCGCCAGCAGCCACGGGGTCAGTCACGCAGGGTCCGGGGAAAAACTGTTTTTT. Translation: CASSHGVSHAGSGEKLFF. The chain recombines TRBV4-1 with TRBJ1-4; TRBD1 is a possible D gene (5 bases). Germline V CDR1 and CDR2: MGHRA, YSYEKL. This CDR3 spans 18 amino acids. V was cut by 3 bases and J by 8 bases, with 25 bases left in between.

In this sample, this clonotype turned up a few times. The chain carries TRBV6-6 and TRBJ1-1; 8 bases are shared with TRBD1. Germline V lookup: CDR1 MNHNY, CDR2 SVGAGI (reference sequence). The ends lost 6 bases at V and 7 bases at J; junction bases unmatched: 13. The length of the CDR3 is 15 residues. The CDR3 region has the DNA TGTGCCAGCAGCAAATACGACAGGGGCGGGGGTGAAGCTTTCTTT. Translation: CASSKYDRGGGEAFF.

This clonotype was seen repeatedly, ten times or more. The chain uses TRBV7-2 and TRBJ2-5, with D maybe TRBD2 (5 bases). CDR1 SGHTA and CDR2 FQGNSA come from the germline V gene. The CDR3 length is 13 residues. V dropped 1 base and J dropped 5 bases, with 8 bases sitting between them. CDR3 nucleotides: TGTGCCAGCAGCTTAGGGGGAGTCGAGACCCAGTACTTC. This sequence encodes CASSLGGVETQYF.

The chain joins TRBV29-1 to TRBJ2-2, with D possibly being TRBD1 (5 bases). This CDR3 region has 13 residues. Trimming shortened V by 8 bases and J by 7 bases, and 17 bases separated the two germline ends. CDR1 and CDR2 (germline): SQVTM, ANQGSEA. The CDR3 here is CSSSGAGVGELFF. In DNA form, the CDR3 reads TGCAGCTCTAGTGGGGCCGGTGTCGGGGAGCTGTTTTTT.